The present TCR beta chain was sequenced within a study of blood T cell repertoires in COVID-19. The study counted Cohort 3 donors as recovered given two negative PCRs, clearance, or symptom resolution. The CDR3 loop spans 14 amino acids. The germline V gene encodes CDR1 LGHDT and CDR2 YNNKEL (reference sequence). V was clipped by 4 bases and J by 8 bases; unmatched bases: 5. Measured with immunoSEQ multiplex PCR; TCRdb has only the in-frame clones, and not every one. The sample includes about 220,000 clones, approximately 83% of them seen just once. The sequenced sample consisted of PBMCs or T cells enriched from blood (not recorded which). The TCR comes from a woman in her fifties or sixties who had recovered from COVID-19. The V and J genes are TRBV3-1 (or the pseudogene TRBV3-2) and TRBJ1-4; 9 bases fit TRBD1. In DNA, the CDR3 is TGTGCCAGCAGCCCCGGGACAGGGCACGAAAAACTGTTTTTT. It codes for CASSPGTGHEKLFF.